This T cell receptor (beta chain) was recorded in a study of post-analysis software for immune sequencing data. Turning to this clonotype: Its antigen is undetermined.

Study-wide results and limits: Patients carried four or five TRBV segments more frequently than controls did, and TRBV5-6, TRBV5-1 and TRBV20-1 were among them.

cDNA libraries of TCR beta carried unique molecular identifiers. MiXCR, applied by TCRdb to the PCR reads, yields one record per CDR3 protein. Seen here are 350,000 to 450,000 distinct CDR3 sequences, roughly 38% observed once, and the top ten hold under 15%. The CDR3 loop spans 13 amino acids. The germline V gene has CDR1 KGHSH and CDR2 LQKENI. The V gene lost 4 bases and the J gene lost 2 bases, with 8 bases spanning the gap. V and J are TRBV18 and TRBJ1-1; the D is unclear. Sequencing input: blood. The sequence was obtained from a girl between 5 and 17 years old with multiple sclerosis. In nucleotides, the CDR3 is TGTGCCAGCTCACGGTCGAGAAACACTGAAGCTTTCTTT. Its translation: CASSRSRNTEAFF.